The text below deals with one T cell receptor beta chain. This clone has only a few counts. The antigen it recognizes is unknown. Per-nucleotide qualities are absent, and no much larger clonotype sits a single base away. CDR1 and CDR2 are read off the germline V gene (reference sequence) as MNHEY and SMNVEV. Including the terminal cysteine and phenylalanine, the CDR3 comprises 14 residues. Only CDR3 DNA is held: 42 bases, read in frame from base 1. V is cut back by 8 bases and J by 2 bases, with 8 bases in the junction unmatched. This sample stems from a study of beta chain features in type 1 diabetes (dated by TCRdb to the late 2010s). Describing the broader study: Mean age, gender distribution, total cell number and subset yield were not different between patients and healthy donors. Naive and central memory subsets were obtained from all 28 donors, but regulatory and stem cell-like memory subsets were isolated from only 8 patients and about 8 healthy donors. In the study, TCRB repertoires of sorted circulating CD4+ T cell subsets from recently diagnosed type 1 diabetes patients were compared with those of matched healthy donors. A total of some 100,000,000 sorted cells were examined across all samples, and a strong correlation was observed between cell number per subset and RNA yield. On the study overall, not on this receptor specifically: At VDJ recombination sites, type 1 diabetes patients had fewer insertions and more deleted nucleotides, which implies abnormalities in thymic rearrangement. Shorter templates might be favored by PCR, yet because patient and control samples were amplified and corrected together, any such skew would affect both groups equally. Only small numbers of individuals were included in the HLA sub-analyses, which left unresolved whether HLA type had any influence on TCRB rearrangement. Because cDNA was sequenced instead of genomic DNA, activated cells with high expression could be over-represented, although the groups did not differ in activation or CD3 levels. Naive, central memory and regulatory TCRB repertoires appeared to be more alike among patients than among healthy donors. A moderate but significant shortening of TCRB CDR3 length was observed in type 1 diabetes patients in all four CD4+ subsets.

The entire isolated RNA was reverse transcribed using the High Capacity cDNA Reverse Transcription Kit, and thus expressed TCRB transcripts were sequenced. Naive, central memory and regulatory T cell samples underwent deep immunoSEQ sequencing, averaging roughly 3.4 million total reads per sample. Sorted cells were lysed in RLT buffer, and RNA was extracted using DNase-treated RNeasy Micro or Mini kits according to cell number. To prevent cross-contamination, each cell subset was processed individually, whereas patient and healthy donor samples were processed jointly. The immunoSEQ multiplex PCR was used to amplify TCRB sequences from cDNA, yielding 87-bp fragments that span the CDR3 region. Amplicons were sequenced on the Illumina HiSeq platform. The original pipeline was this. Synthetic template baselines were used to correct PCR bias computationally, reads within Hamming distance 2 were collapsed together, and singletons that could not be merged were discarded. By aligning reads against IMGT, V, D and J genes, CDR3 length, and insertions or deletions at six rearrangement sites were assigned. Within each subset, clonotype counts were normalized to the number of sorted cells before true diversity and Gini coefficients were calculated with the tcR R package. The overlap coefficient, calculated on TCRB nucleotide sequences, was used to quantify repertoire sharing. As stored in TCRdb, this immuneACCESS dataset retains in-frame rearrangements with V and J assigned. A fraction of the clones does not appear; measured against another copy, unresolved V genes explain less than half of the discrepancy, and the remainder lacks a known reason. D and trimming were read from the DNA, whereas the V and J calls and clone size are those reported in that table. For this sample there are over 300,000 clones; roughly 8.8% appear just once. Of the sample, around 1% falls within the top ten clones.

Each donor gave one peripheral blood draw, roughly 110 mL on average, collected into heparinised tubes. A BD FACSAria II was used to sort naive, central memory, regulatory and stem cell-like memory CD4+ T cells with a panel that included CD45RO, CCR7, CD25, CD127, CD95 and CD27. A purity above 98% was achieved for all sorted populations. Right away, PBMCs were isolated by Lymphoprep density gradient centrifugation and were stained directly, with no culture step. Samples were stained and sorted in pairs, with one healthy donor and one patient per experiment, so that batch effects were minimized. Sequenced material: central memory CD4+ T cells from blood. The chain is encoded by TRBV27 joined to TRBJ2-7, with 8 bases matching TRBD1. This clonotype was sampled from a young man with type 1 diabetes. The sequence in DNA is TGTGCCAGCCATATAGGACAGGGCCCCTACGAGCAGTACTTC. Its product reads: CASHIGQGPYEQYF.